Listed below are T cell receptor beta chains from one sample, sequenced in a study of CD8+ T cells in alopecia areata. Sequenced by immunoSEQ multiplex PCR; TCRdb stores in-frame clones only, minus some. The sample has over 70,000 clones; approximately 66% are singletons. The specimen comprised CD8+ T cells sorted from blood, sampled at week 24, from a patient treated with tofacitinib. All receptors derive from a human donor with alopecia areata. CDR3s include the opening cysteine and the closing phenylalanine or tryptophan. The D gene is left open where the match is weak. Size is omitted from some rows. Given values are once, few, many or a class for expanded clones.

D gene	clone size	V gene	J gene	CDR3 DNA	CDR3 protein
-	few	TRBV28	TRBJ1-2	TGTGCCAGCAGTTTGGTCTCCCGTGACTATGGCTACACCTTC	CASSLVSRDYGYTF
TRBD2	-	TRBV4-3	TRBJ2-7	TGCGCCAGCAGCCAAGATCCTAGCGGTACCTACGAGCAGTACTTC	CASSQDPSGTYEQYF
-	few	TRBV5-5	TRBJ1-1	TGTGCCAGCAGCTTGGGAACAGGAGGTCCGGGGCATTTT	CASSLGTGGPGHF
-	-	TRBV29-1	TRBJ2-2	TGCAGCGGGCGTCCTTCGAACACCGGGGAGCTGTTTTTT	CSGRPSNTGELFF
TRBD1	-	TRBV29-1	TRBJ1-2	TGCAGCGCAGGGACAGCTACTAACTATGGCTACACCTTC	CSAGTATNYGYTF
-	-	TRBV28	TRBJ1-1	TGTGCCAGCAGTTTCTCAGCTTATGAAGCTTTCTTT	CASSFSAYEAFF
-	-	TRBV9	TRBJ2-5	TGTGCCAGCAGCGTAGAATTTAGTATGGAGACCCAGTACTTC	CASSVEFSMETQYF
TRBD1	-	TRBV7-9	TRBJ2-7	TGTGCCAGCAGTTACCCGGGACAGAAGTACGAGCAGTACTTC	CASSYPGQKYEQYF
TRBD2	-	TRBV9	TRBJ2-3	TGTGCCAGCAGCCCTCGAATGGGGACTAGCACAAATACGCAGTATTTT	CASSPRMGTSTNTQYF
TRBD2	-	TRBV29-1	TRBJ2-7	TGCAGCGTCTCAGGGACTAGCGGGAGCACCTACGAGCAGTACTTC	CSVSGTSGSTYEQYF
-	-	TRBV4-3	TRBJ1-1	TGCGCCAGCAGCCGTGACTGGGGTTATGAAGCTTTCTTT	CASSRDWGYEAFF
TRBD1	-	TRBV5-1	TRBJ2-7	TGCGCCAGCAGCTCCGGGACAGGGTTCGGCGAGCAGTACTTC	CASSSGTGFGEQYF
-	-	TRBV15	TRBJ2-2	TGTGCCACCAGCAGAGATGCGGTCCCCCCCGCCGCGAACACCGGGGAGCTGTTTTTT	CATSRDAVPPAANTGELFF
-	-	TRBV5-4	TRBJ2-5	TGTGCCAGCAGGAGGTCCCAAGAGACCCAGTACTTC	CASRRSQETQYF
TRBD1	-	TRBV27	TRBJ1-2	TGTGCCAGCAGTTTAAATACTGGACAGGGGATCCCCTATGGCTACACCTTC	CASSLNTGQGIPYGYTF
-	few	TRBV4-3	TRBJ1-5	TGCGCCAGCAGCCAAGTGGCCGGCTCGGAGCCCCAGCATTTT	CASSQVAGSEPQHF
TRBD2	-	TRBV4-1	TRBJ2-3	TGCGCCAGCAGCCAAGAACCGTCCGGGACTAGCGGCACAGATACGCAGTATTTT	CASSQEPSGTSGTDTQYF
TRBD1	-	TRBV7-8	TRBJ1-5	TGTGCCAGCAGCTGGGACAGGGGGCCGGGACAGCCCCAGCATTTT	CASSWDRGPGQPQHF
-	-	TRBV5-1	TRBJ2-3	TGCGCCAGCAGCTTGGAAGTGTGGGGCACAGATACGCAGTATTTT	CASSLEVWGTDTQYF
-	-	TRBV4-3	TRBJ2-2	TGCGCCAGCAGCCACGGGACCCCGAACACCGGGGAGCTGTTTTTT	CASSHGTPNTGELFF
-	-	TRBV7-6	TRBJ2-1	TGTGCCAGCAGCCCCCCGGGGCTCAATGAGCAGTTCTTC	CASSPPGLNEQFF
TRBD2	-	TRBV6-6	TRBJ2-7	TGTGCCAGCAGTTACTCAGGGACTACCTACGAGCAGTACTTC	CASSYSGTTYEQYF
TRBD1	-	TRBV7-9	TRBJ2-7	TGTGCCAGCAGCCCACAGGGGCCACACCCCTACGAGCAGTACTTC	CASSPQGPHPYEQYF
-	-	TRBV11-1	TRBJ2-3	TGTGCCAGCAGCCTCGGACCCTACACAGATACGCAGTATTTT	CASSLGPYTDTQYF
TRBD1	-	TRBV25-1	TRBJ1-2	TGTGCCAGCAGTGAAAGAGGGACAGGGGGCTATGGCTACACCTTC	CASSERGTGGYGYTF
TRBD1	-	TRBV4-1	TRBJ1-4	TGCGCCAGCAGCCAAGCCCGACAGGGATCAAATGAAAAACTGTTTTTT	CASSQARQGSNEKLFF
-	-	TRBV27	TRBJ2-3	TGTGCCAGCGGGGGAGGTCGAGATACGCAGTATTTT	CASGGGRDTQYF
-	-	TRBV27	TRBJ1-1	TGTGCCAGCAGTTTTATAGCTCCGGCGAACACTGAAGCTTTCTTT	CASSFIAPANTEAFF
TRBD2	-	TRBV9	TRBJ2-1	TGTGCCAGCAGCGTTTTGGGACTAGCGGGGGGGCCCTACAATGAGCAGTTCTTC	CASSVLGLAGGPYNEQFF
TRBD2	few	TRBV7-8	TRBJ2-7	TGTGCCAGCAGCAGCGCTGGGAGGGATAGCTCCTACGAGCAGTACTTC	CASSSAGRDSSYEQYF
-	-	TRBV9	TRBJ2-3	TGTGCCAGCACCGGGGGAGTTCTAAGCGCAGATACGCAGTATTTT	CASTGGVLSADTQYF
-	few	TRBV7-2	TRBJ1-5	TGTGCCAGCAGCTTAGTCGGCCTCTATAGCAATCAGCCCCAGCATTTT	CASSLVGLYSNQPQHF
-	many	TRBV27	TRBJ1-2	TGTGCCAGCAGCCCAACCGGTTGGACGGAAGGGGGGAACTTATTTGGCTACACCTTC	CASSPTGWTEGGNLFGYTF
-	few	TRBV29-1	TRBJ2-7	TGCAGCGTTGATTTGGGGTCCAGCTCCTACGAGCAGTACTTC	CSVDLGSSSYEQYF
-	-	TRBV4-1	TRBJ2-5	TGCGCCAGCAGCCAAGTCTGGGGGCAGGGAGAGACCCAGTACTTC	CASSQVWGQGETQYF
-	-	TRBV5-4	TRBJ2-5	TGTGCCAGCAGCGAGTCCGCAGGCCAAGAGACCCAGTACTTC	CASSESAGQETQYF
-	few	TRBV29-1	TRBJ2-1	TGCAGCGTTGATTTCGGTAATGAGCAGTTCTTC	CSVDFGNEQFF
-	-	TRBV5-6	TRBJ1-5	TGTGCCAGCAGCTTGGGGTTGGGTCAGCCCCAGCATTTT	CASSLGLGQPQHF
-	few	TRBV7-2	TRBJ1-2	TGTGCCAGCAGCCCGGTATACATTAACTATGGCTACACCTTC	CASSPVYINYGYTF
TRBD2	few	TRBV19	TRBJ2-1	TGTGCCAGTAGCATTGAGGGCGGGAGGGTGATTGAGCAGTTCTTC	CASSIEGGRVIEQFF
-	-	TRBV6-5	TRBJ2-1	TGTGCCAGCAGTTACTCGAAAGGGCCACAGTTCTTC	CASSYSKGPQFF
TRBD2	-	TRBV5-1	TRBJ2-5	TGCGCCAGCAGCTCTGCCGGACTAGCGGGGCTCCAAGAGACCCAGTACTTC	CASSSAGLAGLQETQYF
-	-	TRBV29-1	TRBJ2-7	TGCAGCGTTCGGACGGAACTAACCTACGAGCAGTACTTC	CSVRTELTYEQYF
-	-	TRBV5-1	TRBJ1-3	TGCGCCAGCAGCGCACGGGACGGAAGAAGCTCTGGAAACACCATATATTTT	CASSARDGRSSGNTIYF
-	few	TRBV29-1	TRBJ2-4	TGCAGCGTCCGATTTCAGAACATTCAGTACTTC	CSVRFQNIQYF
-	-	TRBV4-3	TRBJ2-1	TGCGCCAGCAGCCAAGATTTCTCGGGATCCCTTTACAATGAGCAGTTCTTC	CASSQDFSGSLYNEQFF
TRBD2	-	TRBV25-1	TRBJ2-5	TGTGCCAGCAGTGAATTGGGGGGGGACGGAGAGACCCAGTACTTC	CASSELGGDGETQYF
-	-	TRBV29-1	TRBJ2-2	TGCAGCGTCTACACCGGGGAGCTGTTTTTT	CSVYTGELFF
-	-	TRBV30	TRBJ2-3	TGTGCCTTTATGATGGGAGATACGCAGTATTTT	CAFMMGDTQYF
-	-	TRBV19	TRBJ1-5	TGTGCCAGTAAGGGGATGGGCAATCAGCCCCAGCATTTT	CASKGMGNQPQHF
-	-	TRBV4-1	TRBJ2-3	TGCGCCAGCAGCCAAGTAGGGAGCGATACGCAGTATTTT	CASSQVGSDTQYF